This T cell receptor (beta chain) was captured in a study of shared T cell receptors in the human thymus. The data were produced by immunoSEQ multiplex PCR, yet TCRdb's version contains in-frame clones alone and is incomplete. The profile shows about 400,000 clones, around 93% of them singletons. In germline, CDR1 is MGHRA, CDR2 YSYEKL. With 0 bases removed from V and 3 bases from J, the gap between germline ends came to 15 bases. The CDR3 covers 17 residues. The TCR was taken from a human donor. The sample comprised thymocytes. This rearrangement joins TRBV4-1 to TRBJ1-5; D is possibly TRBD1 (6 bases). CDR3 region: CASSQDDPGQNNQPQHF. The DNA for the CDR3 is TGCGCCAGCAGCCAAGATGACCCCGGACAGAACAATCAGCCCCAGCATTTT.